This T cell receptor beta chain was identified in a study of a mutant IDH1 vaccine in newly diagnosed glioma. Germline loops: CDR1 LNHNV, CDR2 YYDKDF (reference sequence). The CDR3 sequence is 16 residues long. As for time point: week 11, during vaccination. A single vaccine dose contained 300 ug of mutant IDH1 20-mer peptide, and topical imiquimod was used with it. Assay used: immunoSEQ multiplex PCR; TCRdb lists only in-frame clones, some missing. The sample has 45,000 to 60,000 clones; around 90% are singletons. With respect to this clone: Antigen specificity is unknown. At one end the junction does not follow the germline gene, possibly because of a read error.

Sample: PBMCs, taken from a glioma patient whose treatment included an IDH1 peptide vaccine. The J gene is TRBJ2-1, the V gene TRBV15, with a weak D call TRBD1 (6 bases). The sequence derives from a middle-aged man with glioma. The CDR3 nucleotides are TGTGCCACCAGCCGAGACAGGCGACGGTCCTACAATGAGCAGTTCTTC. Protein product: CATSRDRRRSYNEQFF.